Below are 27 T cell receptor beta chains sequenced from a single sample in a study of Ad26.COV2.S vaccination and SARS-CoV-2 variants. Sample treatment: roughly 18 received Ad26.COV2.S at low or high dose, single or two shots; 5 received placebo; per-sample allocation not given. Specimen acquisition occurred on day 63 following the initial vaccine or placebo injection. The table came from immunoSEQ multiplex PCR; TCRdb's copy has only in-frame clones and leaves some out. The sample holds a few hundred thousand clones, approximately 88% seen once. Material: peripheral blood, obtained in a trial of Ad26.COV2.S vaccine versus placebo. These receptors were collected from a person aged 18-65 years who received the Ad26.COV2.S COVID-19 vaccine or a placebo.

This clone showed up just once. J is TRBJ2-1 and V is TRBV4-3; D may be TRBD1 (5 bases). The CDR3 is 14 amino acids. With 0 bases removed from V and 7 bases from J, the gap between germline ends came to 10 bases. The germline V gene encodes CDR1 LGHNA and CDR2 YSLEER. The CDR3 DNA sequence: TGCGCCAGCAGCCAAGATAGCAGGGCGAATGAGCAGTTCTTC. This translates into CASSQDSRANEQFF.

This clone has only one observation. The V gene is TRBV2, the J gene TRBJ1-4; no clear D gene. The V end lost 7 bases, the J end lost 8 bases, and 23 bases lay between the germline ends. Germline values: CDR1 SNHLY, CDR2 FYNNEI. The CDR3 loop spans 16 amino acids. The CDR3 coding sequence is TGTGCCAGCATGCCCCCCGGACTGACTAGGAACGAAAAACTGTTTTTT. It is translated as CASMPPGLTRNEKLFF.

CDR3 amino acids: CASSYLAGGPADTQYF. CDR3 DNA: TGTGCCAGCAGCTATCTAGCGGGGGGGCCCGCAGATACGCAGTATTTT. The chain links TRBV7-9 to TRBJ2-3; 12 bases line up with TRBD2. Germline CDR1 reads SEHNR; CDR2 reads FQNEAQ (reference sequence). The CDR3 totals 16 residues. V shed 4 bases, J shed 4 bases, and the junction held 6 bases outside the gene matches.

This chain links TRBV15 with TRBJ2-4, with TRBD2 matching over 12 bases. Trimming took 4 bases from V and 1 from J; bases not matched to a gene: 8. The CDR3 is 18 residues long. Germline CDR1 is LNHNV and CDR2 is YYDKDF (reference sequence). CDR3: CATSKPGLAGRAKNIQYF. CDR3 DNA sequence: TGTGCCACCAGCAAACCGGGACTAGCGGGCAGGGCCAAAAACATTCAGTACTTC. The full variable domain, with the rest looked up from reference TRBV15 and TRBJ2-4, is DAMVIQNPRYQVTQFGKPVTLSCSQTLNHNVMYWYQQKSSQAPKLLFHYYDKDFNNEADTPDNFQSRRPNTSFCFLDIRSPGLGDTAMYLCATSKPGLAGRAKNIQYFGAGTRLSVL.

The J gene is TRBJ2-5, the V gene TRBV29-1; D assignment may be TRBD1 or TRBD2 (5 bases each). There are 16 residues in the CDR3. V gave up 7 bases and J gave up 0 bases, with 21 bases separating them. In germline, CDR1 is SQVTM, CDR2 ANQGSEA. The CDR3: CSAANGVGVYQETQYF. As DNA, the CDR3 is TGCAGCGCCGCGAACGGTGTGGGGGTGTACCAAGAGACCCAGTACTTC. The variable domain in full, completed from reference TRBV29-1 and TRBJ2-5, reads SAVISQKPSRDICQRGTSLTIQCQVDSQVTMMFWYRQQPGQSLTLIATANQGSEATYESGFVIDKFPISRPNLTFSTLTVSNMSPEDSSIYLCSAANGVGVYQETQYFGPGTRLLVL.

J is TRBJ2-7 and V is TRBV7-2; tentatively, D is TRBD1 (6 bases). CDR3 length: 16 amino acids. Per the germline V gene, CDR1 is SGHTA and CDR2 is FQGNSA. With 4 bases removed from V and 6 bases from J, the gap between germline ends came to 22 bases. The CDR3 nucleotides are TGTGCCAGCAGCTCCCACGGACAGCCACAAAGGCGCGAGCAGTACTTC. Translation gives CASSSHGQPQRREQYF. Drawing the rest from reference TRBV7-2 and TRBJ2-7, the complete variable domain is GAGVSQSPSNKVTEKGKDVELRCDPISGHTALYWYRQSLGQGLEFLIYFQGNSAPDKSGLPSDRFSAERTGGSVSTLTIQRTQQEDSAVYLCASSSHGQPQRREQYFGPGTRLTVT.

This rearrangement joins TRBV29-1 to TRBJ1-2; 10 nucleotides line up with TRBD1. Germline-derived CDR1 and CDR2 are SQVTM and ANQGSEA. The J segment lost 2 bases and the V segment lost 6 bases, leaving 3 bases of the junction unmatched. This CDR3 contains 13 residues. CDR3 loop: CSVRGQGNYGYTF. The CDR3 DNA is TGCAGCGTGCGGGGACAGGGGAACTATGGCTACACCTTC. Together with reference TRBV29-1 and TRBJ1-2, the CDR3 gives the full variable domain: SAVISQKPSRDICQRGTSLTIQCQVDSQVTMMFWYRQQPGQSLTLIATANQGSEATYESGFVIDKFPISRPNLTFSTLTVSNMSPEDSSIYLCSVRGQGNYGYTFGSGTRLTVV.

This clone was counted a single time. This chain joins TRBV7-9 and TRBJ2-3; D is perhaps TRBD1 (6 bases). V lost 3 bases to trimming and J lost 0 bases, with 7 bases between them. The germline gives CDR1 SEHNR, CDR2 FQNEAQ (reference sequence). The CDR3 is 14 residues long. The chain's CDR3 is CASSFTGSTDTQYF. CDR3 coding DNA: TGTGCCAGCAGCTTCACAGGGAGCACAGATACGCAGTATTTT.

The CDR3 reads CASRRQLNQPQHF. CDR3 DNA: TGCGCCAGCAGAAGACAGCTCAATCAGCCCCAGCATTTT. The chain joins TRBV23-1 to TRBJ1-5; D possibly corresponds to TRBD1 (5 bases). TRBV23-1 is placed among ORFs of uncertain function. The germline V and J ends were trimmed by 6 bases and 3 bases, with 9 bases remaining between them. The CDR3 is made up of 13 amino acids.

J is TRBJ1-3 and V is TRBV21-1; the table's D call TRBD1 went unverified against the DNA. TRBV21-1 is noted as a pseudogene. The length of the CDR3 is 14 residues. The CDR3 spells CASPQGAVGNTIYF. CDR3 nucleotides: TGTGCCAGCCCACAGGGGGCGGTTGGGAACACCATATATTTT.

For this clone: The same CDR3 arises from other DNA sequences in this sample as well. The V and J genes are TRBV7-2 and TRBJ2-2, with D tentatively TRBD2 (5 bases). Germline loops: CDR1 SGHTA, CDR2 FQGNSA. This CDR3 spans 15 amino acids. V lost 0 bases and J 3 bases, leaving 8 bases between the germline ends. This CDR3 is CASSLALADTGELFF. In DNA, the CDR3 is TGTGCCAGCAGCTTAGCCCTAGCCGACACCGGGGAGCTGTTTTTT.

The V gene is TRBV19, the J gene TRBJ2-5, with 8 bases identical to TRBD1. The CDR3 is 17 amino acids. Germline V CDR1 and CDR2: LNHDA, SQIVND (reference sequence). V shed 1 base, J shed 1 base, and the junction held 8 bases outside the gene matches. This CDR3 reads CASSIGGQGLAQETQYF. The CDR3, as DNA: TGTGCCAGTAGTATAGGTGGACAGGGATTGGCCCAAGAGACCCAGTACTTC.

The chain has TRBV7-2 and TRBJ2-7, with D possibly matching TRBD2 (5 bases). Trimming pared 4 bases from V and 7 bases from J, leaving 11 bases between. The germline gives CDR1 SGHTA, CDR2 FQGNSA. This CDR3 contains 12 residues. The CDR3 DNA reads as TGTGCCAGCAGCTCGGACTCCCGAGAGCAGTACTTC. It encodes CASSSDSREQYF.

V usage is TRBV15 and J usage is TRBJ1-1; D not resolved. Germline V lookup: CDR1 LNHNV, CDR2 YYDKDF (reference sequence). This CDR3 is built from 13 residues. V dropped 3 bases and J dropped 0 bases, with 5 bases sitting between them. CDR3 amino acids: CATSRLMNTEAFF. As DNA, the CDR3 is TGTGCCACCAGCAGGCTTATGAACACTGAAGCTTTCTTT.

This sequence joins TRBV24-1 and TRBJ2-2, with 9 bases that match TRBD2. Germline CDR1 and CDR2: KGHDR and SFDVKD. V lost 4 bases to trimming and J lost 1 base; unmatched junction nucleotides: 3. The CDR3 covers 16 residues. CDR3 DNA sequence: TGTGCCACCAGTGACCTGCGGGGGGGGAACACCGGGGAGCTGTTTTTT. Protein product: CATSDLRGGNTGELFF.

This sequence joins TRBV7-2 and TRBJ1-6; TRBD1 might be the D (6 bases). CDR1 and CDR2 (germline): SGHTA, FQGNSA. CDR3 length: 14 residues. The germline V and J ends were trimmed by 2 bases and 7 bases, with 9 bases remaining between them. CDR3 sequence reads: CASSLHQGNSPLHF. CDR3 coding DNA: TGTGCCAGCAGCTTACACCAGGGGAATTCACCCCTCCACTTT.

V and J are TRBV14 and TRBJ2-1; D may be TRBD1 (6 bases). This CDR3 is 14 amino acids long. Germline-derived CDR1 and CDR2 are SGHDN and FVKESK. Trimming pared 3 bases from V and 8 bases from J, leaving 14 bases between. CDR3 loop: CASSHRTASYEQFF. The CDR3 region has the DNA TGTGCCAGCAGCCACCGGACAGCCTCATATGAGCAGTTCTTC.

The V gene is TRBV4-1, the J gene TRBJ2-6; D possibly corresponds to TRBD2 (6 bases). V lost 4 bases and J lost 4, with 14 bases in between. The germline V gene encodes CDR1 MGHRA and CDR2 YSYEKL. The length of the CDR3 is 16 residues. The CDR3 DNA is TGCGCCAGCAGCCGGGGAGGTTTTGTGGGGGCCAACGTCCTGACTTTC. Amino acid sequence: CASSRGGFVGANVLTF.

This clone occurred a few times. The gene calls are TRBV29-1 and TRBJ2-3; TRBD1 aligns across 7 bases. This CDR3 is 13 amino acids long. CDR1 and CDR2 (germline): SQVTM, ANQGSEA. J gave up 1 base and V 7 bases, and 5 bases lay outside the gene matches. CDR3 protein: CSGAQGGTDTQYF. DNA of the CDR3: TGCAGCGGGGCCCAGGGGGGCACAGATACGCAGTATTTT.

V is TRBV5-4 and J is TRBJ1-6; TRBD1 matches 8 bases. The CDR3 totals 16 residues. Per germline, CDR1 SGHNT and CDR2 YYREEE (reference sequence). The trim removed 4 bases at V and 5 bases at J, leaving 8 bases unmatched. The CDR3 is CASSPGTGWNNSPLHF. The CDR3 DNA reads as TGTGCCAGCAGCCCCGGGACAGGCTGGAATAATTCACCCCTCCACTTT.

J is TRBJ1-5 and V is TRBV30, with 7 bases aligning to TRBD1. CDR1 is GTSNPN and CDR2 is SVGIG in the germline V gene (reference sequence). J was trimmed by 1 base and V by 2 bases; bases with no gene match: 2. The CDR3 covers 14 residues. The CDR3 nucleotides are TGTGCCTGGAGTCTACAGGGGAGCAATCAGCCCCAGCATTTT. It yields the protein CAWSLQGSNQPQHF.

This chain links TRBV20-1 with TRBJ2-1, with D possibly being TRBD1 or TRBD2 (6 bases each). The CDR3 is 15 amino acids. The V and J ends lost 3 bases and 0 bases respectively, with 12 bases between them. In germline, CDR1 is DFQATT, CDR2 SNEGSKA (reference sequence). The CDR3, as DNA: TGCAGTGCTAGTGGAGGGGGTCCCTCCTACAATGAGCAGTTCTTC. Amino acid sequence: CSASGGGPSYNEQFF.

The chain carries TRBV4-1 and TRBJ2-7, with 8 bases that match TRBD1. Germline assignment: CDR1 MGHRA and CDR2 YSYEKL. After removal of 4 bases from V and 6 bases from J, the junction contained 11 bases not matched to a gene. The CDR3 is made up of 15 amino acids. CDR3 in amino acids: CASSPQTQGGFEQYF. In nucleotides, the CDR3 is TGCGCCAGCAGCCCCCAAACACAGGGGGGTTTCGAGCAGTACTTC.

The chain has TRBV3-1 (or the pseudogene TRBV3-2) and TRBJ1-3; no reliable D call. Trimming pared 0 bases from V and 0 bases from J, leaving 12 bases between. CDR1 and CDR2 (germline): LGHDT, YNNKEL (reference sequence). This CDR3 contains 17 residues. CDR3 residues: CASSQDLGLYSGNTIYF. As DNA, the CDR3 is TGTGCCAGCAGCCAAGATCTGGGGTTATACTCTGGAAACACCATATATTTT.

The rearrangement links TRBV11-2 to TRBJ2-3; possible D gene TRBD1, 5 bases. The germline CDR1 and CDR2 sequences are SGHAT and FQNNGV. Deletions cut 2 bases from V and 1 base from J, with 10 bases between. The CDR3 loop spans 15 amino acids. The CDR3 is CASSLQGSGTDTQYF. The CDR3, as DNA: TGTGCCAGCAGCTTACAGGGCAGCGGCACAGATACGCAGTATTTT.

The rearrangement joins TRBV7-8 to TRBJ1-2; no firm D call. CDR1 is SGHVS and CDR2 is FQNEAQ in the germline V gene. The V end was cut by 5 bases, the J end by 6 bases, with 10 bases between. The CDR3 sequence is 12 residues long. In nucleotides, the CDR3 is TGTGCCAGCAGCCCTACCGGGCATGGCTACACCTTC. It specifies CASSPTGHGYTF.

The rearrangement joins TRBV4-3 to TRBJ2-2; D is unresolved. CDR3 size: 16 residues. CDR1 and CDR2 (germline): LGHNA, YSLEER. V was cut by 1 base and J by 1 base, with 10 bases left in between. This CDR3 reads CASSQVVTENTGELFF. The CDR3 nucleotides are TGCGCCAGCAGCCAAGTGGTGACGGAGAACACCGGGGAGCTGTTTTTT.